Reported below is one T cell receptor (beta chain). The target of this receptor is not known. One base away there is no much larger clone; base qualities are not given. The sample is drawn from a study of T cell responses to AZD1222 COVID-19 vaccine (dated by TCRdb to about 2021). In terms of the full investigation: AZD1222 recipients given second doses at about 4 weeks or at about 12 weeks were pooled, since spike-specific TCR depth and breadth were not found to differ between the two schedules. A total of roughly 240 trial participants underwent TCR sequencing, of whom 207 received two doses of AZD1222 and some 26 received two doses of the MenACWY control vaccine. Trial participants were enrolled into age subgroups of 18-55, 56-69 and 70-plus years, which contained around 140, 26 and 57 TCR-sequenced participants, respectively. Study-wide conclusions, independent of this receptor: Epitopes outside the regions mutated in the B.1.351 and B.1.1.7 variants were reportedly recognized by nearly half of the unique spike-specific TCRs. Only five or six AZD1222 recipients were SARS-CoV-2 seropositive at baseline, limiting conclusions about previously exposed vaccinees. Participants were mostly white British and included more females than males, and it was suggested by the authors that clonal diversity may have been underestimated. The 56-69-year group was small, and its depth increase did not reach significance, likely because of low power. Spike-specific TCR breadth and depth rose significantly after two AZD1222 doses compared with day 0 and with MenACWY recipients. Because no day 14 peak-response samples were available, repertoires were characterized only after the peak T cell response. Vaccine-associated CD4 TCRs spanned the whole spike protein, with dominant responses in regions 160-218 and 743-854.

The CDR3 regions of human TCRbeta chains were analyzed by immunosequencing. The source study handled its data this way. Repertoire TCRs were matched against a reference library of SARS-CoV-2-specific TCRs generated with the MIRA antigen-specificity platform. Breadth meant the fraction of unique TCRs that were SARS-CoV-2-associated, whereas depth meant the fraction of total T cells that were SARS-CoV-2-associated. Using the MIRA data, each spike-specific TCR was assigned both to the spike region to which the TCR was reactive and to a CD4 or CD8 class. Log10-transformed breadth and depth values were compared by one-way ANOVA with Sidak's multiple comparisons tests. TCRdb stores this immuneACCESS table with in-frame sequences only. Part of the clones is absent; in the studies checked, under half of the shortfall reflects unresolved V genes, and no reason is known for the rest. Clonal size and the V and J genes are those of that table, whereas D and trimming came from the DNA. Present in this sample are 120,000 to 150,000 clones, 70% to 90% of which were seen just once. The ten biggest clones cover 2.5% to 3.5% of the sample.

Including the terminal cysteine and phenylalanine, the CDR3 comprises 12 residues. Of all the DNA, just the CDR3 is kept, 36 bases in frame from base 1. Trimming takes 10 bases from V and 6 bases from J, and the germline ends sit 14 bases apart. According to the germline V gene (reference sequence), CDR1 reads SEHNR and CDR2 reads FQNEAQ. The sample's time point label, decoded: baseline before first vaccination. Vaccinee samples were obtained from the UK trials COV001 and COV002, which included a single-blind randomized controlled phase 2/3 trial of AZD1222 (ChAdOx1 nCoV-19) in healthy adults. For TCRbeta chain sequencing, PBMC samples were collected from trial participants at day 0 and at day 28 after the second dose.

This receptor chain uses TRBV7-9 and TRBJ2-3; the D gene assignment is ambiguous. The receptor was isolated from an adult in good health. This sample comprised peripheral blood, obtained on day 0 of AZD1222 vaccination. Here is the DNA: TGTGCCAACTCCTCCCTTGCGGATACGCAGTATTTT. Its protein reads: CANSSLADTQYF.